These 20 T cell receptor beta chains came from one sample sequenced in a study of cytomegalovirus exposure and HLA in healthy donors (TCRdb year 2017). Receptors were amplified or captured by the immunoSEQ multiplex PCR assay. The multiplex PCR relied on a mix of 60 forward primers for TCR Vbeta segments and 13 reverse primers for TCR Jbeta segments. The immuneACCESS repertoire file appears here via TCRdb, limited to in-frame rearrangements. These files lack a portion of the clones; in checked studies, under half of the deficit traces to unresolved V genes, and the cause of the others is not known. The table for this sample records over 200,000 clones. The ten largest clones add up to around 0.95% of the sample. Sequenced sample: PBMCs. The origin of the receptors is a woman between 25 and 40 years old in good health and CMV-seropositive.

The chain is built from TRBV28 and TRBJ1-3; D uncertain. V was pared by 4 bases and J by 0 bases, with 10 bases between. The germline CDR1 and CDR2 sequences are MDHEN and SYDVKM. The CDR3 sequence is 15 residues long. The CDR3 loop is CASSSLPTSGNTIYF. CDR3 in DNA: TGTGCCAGCAGTTCCCTACCCACCTCTGGAAACACCATATATTTT.

V gene TRBV7-8 combines with J gene TRBJ2-3, with D unclear. This CDR3 contains 12 residues. From germline, CDR1 is SGHVS and CDR2 FQNEAQ. Trimming removed 5 bases at V and 0 bases at J, with 3 bases between. For the CDR3, the DNA is TGTGCCAGCAGCCCTAGCACAGATACGCAGTATTTT. The encoded protein is CASSPSTDTQYF. The full variable domain, its missing parts supplied by reference TRBV7-8 and TRBJ2-3, is GAGVSQSPRYKVAKRGQDVALRCDPISGHVSLFWYQQALGQGPEFLTYFQNEAQLDKSGLPSDRFFAERPEGSVSTLKIQRTQQEDSAVYLCASSPSTDTQYFGPGTRLTVL.

The chain employs TRBV28 and TRBJ1-4, with 11 nucleotides matching TRBD1. Trimming at V came to 6 bases and at J to 6 bases, leaving 6 bases not matched to a gene. CDR1 and CDR2 (germline): MDHEN, SYDVKM. The CDR3 loop spans 15 amino acids. CDR3 protein: CASSRPGQGDEKLFF. The CDR3 nucleotides are TGTGCCAGCAGCCGCCCGGGACAGGGGGATGAAAAACTGTTTTTT.

The chain links TRBV6-4 to TRBJ2-3; possibly TRBD1 for D (6 bases). Trimming removed 6 bases at V and 0 bases at J, with 10 bases between. The CDR3 sequence is 14 residues long. CDR1 and CDR2 (germline): MRHNA, SNTAGT. The CDR3: CASRETGSTDTQYF. The CDR3 DNA sequence: TGTGCCAGCAGGGAAACAGGGAGCACAGATACGCAGTATTTT.

CDR3 DNA: TGTGCCAGCAGTATTGCAGCGGGAGAGTACGAGCAGTACTTC. Translated, it gives CASSIAAGEYEQYF. The gene calls are TRBV28 and TRBJ2-7, with 8 bases lining up with TRBD2. The CDR3 has 14 amino acids. V was pared by 5 bases and J by 4 bases, with 7 bases of the junction left unmatched. The germline CDR1 and CDR2 sequences are MDHEN and SYDVKM.

The rearrangement joins TRBV28 to TRBJ2-2; D not resolved. The V end was cut by 9 bases, the J end by 0 bases, with 5 bases between. CDR1 MDHEN and CDR2 SYDVKM come from the germline V gene. This CDR3 has 12 residues. The CDR3 protein is CASRTNTGELFF. The CDR3 DNA sequence: TGTGCCAGTAGAACGAACACCGGGGAGCTGTTTTTT. The complete variable domain, with remaining parts taken from reference TRBV28 and TRBJ2-2, reads DVKVTQSSRYLVKRTGEKVFLECVQDMDHENMFWYRQDPGLGLRLIYFSYDVKMKEKGDIPEGYSVSREKKERFSLILESASTNQTSMYLCASRTNTGELFFGEGSRLTVL.

CDR3 sequence: CASSTNRDTETQYF. CDR3 bases: TGTGCCAGCAGCACCAACAGGGACACGGAGACCCAGTACTTC. The chain recombines TRBV27 with TRBJ2-5, with a possible D match to TRBD1 (6 bases). The CDR3 contains 14 residues. The germline V gene encodes CDR1 MNHEY and CDR2 SMNVEV (reference sequence). V gave up 6 bases and J gave up 5 bases, with 16 bases separating them.

The rearrangement joins TRBV6-5 to TRBJ2-7, with D perhaps matching TRBD1 (5 bases). Germline-derived CDR1 and CDR2 are MNHEY and SVGAGI. Trimming took off 2 bases at V and 4 bases at J, with 9 bases between the two ends. The CDR3 is 13 amino acids. Here the CDR3 DNA reads TGTGCCAGCAGTTACGACAGTGAGTACGAGCAGTACTTC. It encodes CASSYDSEYEQYF.

CDR3 DNA sequence: TGTGCCAGCAGCTATAATACCTACGGCGAGCAGTACTTC. Its protein product is CASSYNTYGEQYF. The chain links TRBV6-5 to TRBJ2-7; D unclear. The CDR3 is 13 amino acids. Germline CDR1 MNHEY, CDR2 SVGAGI. V dropped 6 bases and J dropped 6 bases, with 15 bases sitting between them.

The chain couples TRBV28 to TRBJ2-6; tentative D call: TRBD1 (5 bases). CDR3 length equals 16 residues. Trimming shortened V by 6 bases and J by 0 bases, and 12 bases separated the two germline ends. Germline V gene lookup returns CDR1 MDHEN and CDR2 SYDVKM. The CDR3 spells CASSQGVHSGANVLTF. DNA for the CDR3: TGTGCCAGCAGCCAGGGTGTTCACTCTGGGGCCAACGTCCTGACTTTC.

The gene calls are TRBV5-6 and TRBJ2-1; D gene unclear. V was pared by 0 bases and J by 14 bases, with 9 bases between. The CDR3 length is 11 residues. Germline V gene data show CDR1 as SGHDT and CDR2 as YYEEEE. CDR3: CASSLGQWEFF. For the CDR3, the DNA is TGTGCCAGCAGCTTGGGACAATGGGAGTTCTTC.

The chain links TRBV30 to TRBJ2-5, with 12 nucleotides matching TRBD1. This CDR3 is built from 14 residues. Per germline, CDR1 GTSNPN and CDR2 SVGIG (reference sequence). V shed 2 bases, J shed 6 bases, and the junction held 4 bases outside the gene matches. The CDR3 spells CAWSIGTGGKTQYF. In DNA, the CDR3 is TGTGCCTGGAGTATCGGGACAGGGGGCAAGACCCAGTACTTC. Full variable domain (remainder filled in from reference TRBV30 and TRBJ2-5): SQTIHQWPATLVQPVGSPLSLECTVEGTSNPNLYWYRQAAGRGLQLLFYSVGIGQISSEVPQNLSASRPQDRQFILSSKKLLLSDSGFYLCAWSIGTGGKTQYFGPGTRLLVL.

This sequence joins TRBV7-2 and TRBJ2-4; 10 bases line up with TRBD2. Germline CDR1 and CDR2: SGHTA and FQGNSA. The CDR3 is 15 residues long. J gave up 7 bases and V 1 base, and 4 bases lay outside the gene matches. The CDR3 nucleotides are TGTGCCAGCAGCTTAGGGTCAGCGGGGGGGAACATTCAGTACTTC. Translated: CASSLGSAGGNIQYF.

V gene TRBV20-1 combines with J gene TRBJ1-1; the D is unclear. The V and J ends lost 3 bases and 8 bases respectively, with 10 bases between them. Germline-derived CDR1 and CDR2 are DFQATT and SNEGSKA (reference sequence). This CDR3 has 11 residues. CDR3 nucleotide sequence: TGCAGTGCTAGGGAGGAGCCAGAAGCTTTCTTT. The encoded protein is CSAREEPEAFF.

V gene TRBV6-6 combines with J gene TRBJ2-5, with D perhaps TRBD2 (5 bases). The V and J ends lost 2 bases and 4 bases respectively, with 11 bases between them. The CDR3 runs 14 residues. Per the germline V gene, CDR1 is MNHNY and CDR2 is SVGAGI (reference sequence). CDR3 in amino acids: CASSYRENRETQYF. The CDR3 bases are TGTGCCAGCAGTTACAGGGAGAATAGAGAGACCCAGTACTTC.

V usage is TRBV27 and J usage is TRBJ1-2, with D possibly matching TRBD1 (5 bases). The CDR3 has 14 residues. V gave up 7 bases and J gave up 3 bases, with 15 bases separating them. Germline V gene sequence: CDR1 MNHEY, CDR2 SMNVEV (reference sequence). CDR3 in amino acids: CASTTRAGYYGYTF. CDR3 sequence (DNA): TGTGCCAGCACTACTCGGGCAGGGTACTATGGCTACACCTTC.

The J gene is TRBJ2-5, the V gene TRBV20-1; D gene uncertain. The length of the CDR3 is 10 residues. The germline gives CDR1 DFQATT, CDR2 SNEGSKA (reference sequence). Between the trimmed V and J ends, which lost 3 bases and 5 bases, there was a span of 4 bases. For the CDR3, the DNA is TGCAGTGCTAGTCCGGAGACCCAGTACTTC. This gives the protein CSASPETQYF.

This sequence joins TRBV2 and TRBJ1-1; D ambiguous. The CDR3 extends over 13 amino acids. Germline CDR1 and CDR2: SNHLY and FYNNEI. Trimming shortened V by 5 bases and J by 3 bases, and 10 bases separated the two germline ends. The CDR3 region is CASSRESHTEAFF. CDR3 nucleotide sequence: TGTGCCAGCAGTCGGGAGAGTCACACTGAAGCTTTCTTT.

V usage is TRBV4-1 and J usage is TRBJ1-3; maybe TRBD1 (6 bases). The length of the CDR3 is 13 residues. Germline-derived CDR1 and CDR2 are MGHRA and YSYEKL. Trimming removed 5 bases at V and 4 bases at J, with 9 bases between. In nucleotides, the CDR3 is TGCGCCAGCAGCTGGACAGCAGGAAACACCATATATTTT. This translates into CASSWTAGNTIYF.

The rearrangement joins TRBV11-2 to TRBJ2-2; possible D gene TRBD1, 5 bases. Trimming took 8 bases from V and 7 from J, leaving 14 bases between them. Germline values: CDR1 SGHAT, CDR2 FQNNGV. This CDR3 contains 13 residues. CDR3 residues: CASGKARGGELFF. The CDR3, as DNA: TGTGCCAGCGGGAAGGCTAGGGGCGGGGAGCTGTTTTTT.